Shown below are 3 T cell receptor beta chains from a single sample sequenced in a study of T cells in localized non-small cell lung cancer. Clones were read by immunoSEQ multiplex PCR, and TCRdb kept only the in-frame ones, dropping some. Here the sample spans approximately 1,300 clones, about 33% being singletons. The input for sequencing was lung tumor tissue, taken before any cancer treatment. All receptors come from a male donor at least 60 years old with stage II squamous cell lung carcinoma.

The chain's CDR3 is CASSEVQGSNYGYTF. The CDR3 coding sequence is TGTGCCAGCAGTGAAGTGCAGGGAAGTAACTATGGCTACACCTTC. The V and J genes are TRBV2 and TRBJ1-2, with TRBD1 as a possible D gene (5 bases). The CDR3 is made up of 15 amino acids. CDR1 is SNHLY, CDR2 FYNNEI, per germline. V lost 1 base to trimming and J lost 1 base, with 10 bases between them. Variable domain in full (rest from reference TRBV2 and TRBJ1-2): EPEVTQTPSHQVTQMGQEVILRCVPISNHLYFYWYRQILGQKVEFLVSFYNNEISEKSEIFDDQFSVERPDGSNFTLKIRSTKLEDSAMYFCASSEVQGSNYGYTFGSGTRLTVV.

The chain links TRBV19 to TRBJ1-4, with D unclear. The CDR3 length is 14 residues. From germline, CDR1 is LNHDA and CDR2 SQIVND (reference sequence). V was trimmed by 3 bases and J by 0 bases, leaving 5 bases between them. The CDR3 sequence is CASSIEATNEKLFF. The CDR3 nucleotides read TGTGCCAGTAGTATTGAAGCAACTAATGAAAAACTGTTTTTT. Full variable domain (outside the CDR3, taken from reference TRBV19 and TRBJ1-4): DGGITQSPKYLFRKEGQNVTLSCEQNLNHDAMYWYRQDPGQGLRLIYYSQIVNDFQKGDIAEGYSVSREKKESFPLTVTSAQKNPTAFYLCASSIEATNEKLFFGSGTQLSVL.

This clone came up a few times. V is TRBV6-8 and J is TRBJ1-2, with TRBD1 matching over 9 bases. V shed 7 bases, J shed 8 bases, and the junction held 8 bases outside the gene matches. Germline V gene lookup returns CDR1 MNHGY and CDR2 SAAAGT. The CDR3 has 13 amino acids. Here the CDR3 reads CASNSGTGHGYTF. Here the CDR3 DNA reads TGTGCCAGCAACTCCGGGACAGGGCACGGCTACACCTTC.